This entry lists 21 T cell receptor beta chains sequenced from one sample in a study of blood T cell repertoires in COVID-19. Clones were sequenced by immunoSEQ multiplex PCR, and TCRdb holds only the in-frame ones, with some missing. The data show some 250,000 clones, with 70% to 90% seen just once and around 0.78% held by the top ten. Sample: peripheral blood. The receptors come from a woman younger than 45 with acute or convalescent COVID-19.

This chain joins TRBV5-4 and TRBJ2-1; D remains unclear. This CDR3 spans 11 amino acids. Deletions cut 1 base from V and 16 bases from J, with 12 bases between. CDR1 SGHNT and CDR2 YYREEE come from the germline V gene (reference sequence). CDR3 residues: CASSLSTEVFF. As DNA, the CDR3 is TGTGCCAGCAGCTTGTCCACTGAGGTCTTCTTC.

J is TRBJ2-2 and V is TRBV7-8; 7 nucleotides agree with TRBD2. The CDR3 length is 20 residues. Trimming cost V 2 bases and J 4 bases; bases outside gene matches: 19. Germline V gene sequence: CDR1 SGHVS, CDR2 FQNEAQ. The CDR3 here is CASSLKGDYSFWTSTGELFF. CDR3 bases: TGTGCCAGCAGCTTAAAAGGGGACTACTCGTTTTGGACGAGCACCGGGGAGCTGTTTTTT.

The rearrangement links TRBV28 to TRBJ2-3, with 11 nucleotides matching TRBD1. This CDR3 spans 20 amino acids. Germline V gene sequence: CDR1 MDHEN, CDR2 SYDVKM. J gave up 1 base and V 3 bases, and 15 bases lay outside the gene matches. This chain's CDR3 is CASSFWTGGSGVRGTDTQYF. The CDR3 region has the DNA TGTGCCAGCAGTTTTTGGACAGGGGGCTCTGGGGTAAGGGGCACAGATACGCAGTATTTT.

J is TRBJ2-7 and V is TRBV7-2; possibly TRBD2 for D (5 bases). Trimming pared 0 bases from V and 7 bases from J, leaving 13 bases between. Per germline, CDR1 SGHTA and CDR2 FQGNSA. The CDR3 length is 14 residues. As DNA, the CDR3 is TGTGCCAGCAGCTTAGCGTGGGAACGGGGAGAGCAGTACTTC. Its translation: CASSLAWERGEQYF.

V usage is TRBV27 and J usage is TRBJ2-3; D perhaps matches TRBD1 (6 bases). The ends were cut back, 4 bases at V and 5 bases at J, with 10 bases in the middle. Germline-derived CDR1 and CDR2 are MNHEY and SMNVEV (reference sequence). The CDR3 is made up of 13 amino acids. Here the CDR3 reads CASSWGRKDTQYF. CDR3 sequence (DNA): TGTGCCAGCAGTTGGGGGCGTAAAGATACGCAGTATTTT.

Only a few counts were recorded for this clone. The V and J genes are TRBV7-3 and TRBJ1-1; D is uncertain. V lost 0 bases and J 1 base, leaving 6 bases between the germline ends. Germline CDR1 and CDR2: SGHTA and FQGTGA. The CDR3 sequence is 14 residues long. This CDR3 reads CASSLTGGNTEAFF. The CDR3 DNA is TGTGCCAGCAGCTTAACTGGCGGGAACACTGAAGCTTTCTTT. Using reference TRBV7-3 and TRBJ1-1 for the parts outside the CDR3, the full variable domain is GAGVSQTPSNKVTEKGKYVELRCDPISGHTALYWYRQSLGQGPEFLIYFQGTGAADDSGLPNDRFFAVRPEGSVSTLKIQRTERGDSAVYLCASSLTGGNTEAFFGQGTRLTVV.

The chain carries TRBV25-1 and TRBJ2-5; the D gene is possibly TRBD2 (6 bases). The CDR3 is made up of 15 amino acids. Germline-derived CDR1 and CDR2 are MGHDK and SYGVNS. V lost 3 bases, J lost 5 bases, and 16 bases lay in between. This chain's CDR3 is CASSDSGLARETQYF. CDR3 bases: TGTGCCAGCAGTGATTCTGGCCTAGCGCGGGAGACCCAGTACTTC.

This clone was counted only a few times. V gene TRBV6-2 or TRBV6-3 combines with J gene TRBJ2-2, with 9 bases matching TRBD1. With 6 bases clipped from V and 5 bases from J, the junction kept 10 bases outside the gene matches. The CDR3 runs 16 residues. In germline, CDR1 is MNHEY, CDR2 SVGEGT. The CDR3 sequence is CASSTYGTGNTGELFF. CDR3 DNA sequence: TGTGCCAGCAGCACCTATGGGACAGGGAATACCGGGGAGCTGTTTTTT.

The genes are TRBV27 and TRBJ2-3; 9 bases are shared with TRBD1. The CDR3 is made up of 16 amino acids. V shed 3 bases, J shed 1 base, and the junction held 5 bases outside the gene matches. Germline lookup yields CDR1 MNHEY and CDR2 SMNVEV (reference sequence). CDR3 nucleotide sequence: TGTGCCAGCAGTTTTTGGGACAGGGTCGGCACAGATACGCAGTATTTT. The encoded protein is CASSFWDRVGTDTQYF.

This chain links TRBV4-2 with TRBJ1-1, with TRBD1 matching over 9 bases. Germline assignment: CDR1 LGHNA and CDR2 YNFKEQ. J gave up 12 bases and V 5 bases, and 7 bases lay outside the gene matches. The CDR3 runs 12 residues. CDR3 region: CASSAGTGSTFF. Here the CDR3 DNA reads TGTGCCAGCAGCGCCGGGACAGGGTCGACTTTCTTT.

A single count supports this clone. CDR3: CASSQTGTIKTHNEQFF. CDR3 nucleotides: TGTGCCAGCAGCCAAACTGGGACTATCAAGACCCACAATGAGCAGTTCTTC. V gene TRBV4-2 combines with J gene TRBJ2-1; 7 nucleotides agree with TRBD2. The V gene's germline CDR1 is LGHNA and CDR2 YNFKEQ. J lost 5 bases, V lost 2 bases, and 12 bases had no gene match. The CDR3 is 17 residues long.

The chain joins TRBV4-3 to TRBJ2-1, with 8 bases lining up with TRBD2. Trimming cost V 1 base and J 6 bases; bases outside gene matches: 8. The germline gives CDR1 LGHNA, CDR2 YSLEER. The length of the CDR3 is 16 residues. Here the CDR3 reads CASSQVAAGAVNEQFF. CDR3 in DNA: TGCGCCAGCAGCCAAGTTGCAGCGGGAGCTGTCAATGAGCAGTTCTTC.

This clone was picked up a small number of times. This chain uses TRBV18 with TRBJ1-2, with D possibly being TRBD1 (6 bases). CDR1 is KGHSH and CDR2 is LQKENI in the germline V gene. V was pared by 3 bases and J by 0 bases, with 11 bases between. CDR3 length: 15 amino acids. The CDR3 sequence is CASSPKGEPNYGYTF. In DNA form, the CDR3 reads TGTGCCAGCTCACCGAAGGGGGAGCCTAACTATGGCTACACCTTC.

The V gene is TRBV6-2 or TRBV6-3, the J gene TRBJ2-7; 8 bases map to TRBD2. The length of the CDR3 is 14 residues. CDR1 and CDR2 (germline): MNHEY, SVGEGT. Trimming at V came to 3 bases and at J to 7 bases, leaving 8 bases not matched to a gene. Here the CDR3 DNA reads TGTGCCAGCAGTTATACTAGCGGCCCCCTGGAGCAGTACTTC. The encoded protein is CASSYTSGPLEQYF.

The chain recombines TRBV11-2 with TRBJ2-7, with 8 positions matching TRBD1. Germline loops: CDR1 SGHAT, CDR2 FQNNGV. Trimming took 2 bases from V and 2 from J; bases not matched to a gene: 8. The CDR3 runs 16 residues. The CDR3: CASSLQWTGTTYEQYF. CDR3 coding DNA: TGTGCCAGCAGCTTACAATGGACAGGGACAACCTACGAGCAGTACTTC.

The J gene is TRBJ2-2, the V gene TRBV4-3, with 7 bases matching TRBD1. The CDR3 spans 17 residues. Per the germline V gene, CDR1 is LGHNA and CDR2 is YSLEER. The V and J ends lost 0 bases and 1 base, in that order; junction bases with no gene match: 5. The CDR3: CASSQDWGTVNTGELFF. CDR3 nucleotides: TGCGCCAGCAGCCAAGATTGGGGGACAGTGAACACCGGGGAGCTGTTTTTT.

This rearrangement joins TRBV5-4 to TRBJ2-7; D is possibly TRBD2 (5 bases). CDR3 size: 15 residues. Trimming took off 1 base at V and 3 bases at J, with 14 bases between the two ends. Germline lookup yields CDR1 SGHNT and CDR2 YYREEE (reference sequence). CDR3 coding DNA: TGTGCCAGCAGCTTGAGTACTAGTCACTTCTACGAGCAGTACTTC. This sequence encodes CASSLSTSHFYEQYF.

The V call is TRBV7-2, the J call TRBJ2-7; TRBD2 matches 11 bases. The V and J ends lost 5 bases and 5 bases, in that order; junction bases with no gene match: 11. The CDR3 totals 16 residues. The germline gives CDR1 SGHTA, CDR2 FQGNSA. The CDR3 is CASSPIGTSGMDEQYF. In DNA form, the CDR3 reads TGTGCCAGCAGCCCTATAGGGACTAGCGGAATGGACGAGCAGTACTTC.

The chain combines TRBV4-3 with TRBJ2-4, with 8 bases identical to TRBD2. Germline CDR1 LGHNA, CDR2 YSLEER. The CDR3 loop spans 17 amino acids. V was clipped by 0 bases and J by 5 bases; unmatched bases: 9. CDR3 residues: CASSQDRRRGVENIQYF. Here the CDR3 DNA reads TGCGCCAGCAGCCAAGATAGACGGCGGGGGGTGGAAAACATTCAGTACTTC.

This clone has a single count. The V gene is TRBV6-5, the J gene TRBJ1-4; D might be TRBD1 (6 bases). From germline, CDR1 is MNHEY and CDR2 SVGAGI. The CDR3 sequence is 14 residues long. Trimming cost V 4 bases and J 7 bases, with 13 bases left between them. The CDR3 reads CASSFDRRAEKLFF. In nucleotides, the CDR3 is TGTGCCAGCAGTTTTGACAGGCGGGCTGAAAAACTGTTTTTT.

The chain has TRBV3-1 (or the pseudogene TRBV3-2) and TRBJ1-2; D is undetermined. V lost 1 base and J lost 2, with 5 bases in between. This CDR3 has 13 amino acids. CDR1 and CDR2 (germline): LGHDT, YNNKEL (reference sequence). CDR3 in amino acids: CASSQVANYGYTF. In nucleotides, the CDR3 is TGTGCCAGCAGCCAAGTTGCGAACTATGGCTACACCTTC.